Listed below are T cell receptor beta chains from one sample, sequenced in a study of Graves' ophthalmopathy and Graves' hyperthyroidism. TCRdb recomputed calls from the multiplex PCR reads with MiXCR, one row per CDR3 protein. The sample shows around 1.1 million distinct CDR3 sequences, about two fifths of them seen only once. Sequencing was carried out using peripheral blood or thyroid tissue (not recorded which). Source of these receptors: an adult man with Graves' hyperthyroidism. Both conserved end residues are part of each CDR3. D genes are given only for firm matches. Size tells how often a clone was seen (once, few, many) or the class of an expanded clone, and some rows leave it out.

D gene: -; V gene: TRBV29-1; J gene: TRBJ1-6; clone size: -; CDR3 DNA: TGCAGCGTTGCTTCAGGCCCAACAGGCGGTTCACCCCTCCACTTT; CDR3 protein: CSVASGPTGGSPLHF
D gene: -; V gene: TRBV7-6; J gene: TRBJ2-7; clone size: -; CDR3 DNA: TGTGCCAGCAGCCAGCCATGGGGAACCTACGAGCAGTACTTC; CDR3 protein: CASSQPWGTYEQYF
D gene: -; V gene: TRBV10-3; J gene: TRBJ1-5; clone size: few; CDR3 DNA: TGTGCCAGCAGGCCCGGTACAGGGCGAAATCAGCCCCAGCATTTT; CDR3 protein: CASRPGTGRNQPQHF
D gene: TRBD1; V gene: TRBV7-9; J gene: TRBJ1-4; clone size: -; CDR3 DNA: TGTGCCAGCAGCTTAGGAACGACAGGGGGAGGAGGTGAAAAACTGTTTTTT; CDR3 protein: CASSLGTTGGGGEKLFF
D gene: TRBD1; V gene: TRBV24-1; J gene: TRBJ1-5; clone size: many; CDR3 DNA: TGTGCCACCAAAGATGGACAGGGGAATCAGCCCCAGCATTTT; CDR3 protein: CATKDGQGNQPQHF
D gene: -; V gene: TRBV7-2; J gene: TRBJ1-1; clone size: many; CDR3 DNA: TGTGCCAGCAGCTTACAAGGAGGTTTAAACACTGAAGCTTTCTTT; CDR3 protein: CASSLQGGLNTEAFF
D gene: TRBD2; V gene: TRBV19; J gene: TRBJ2-7; clone size: many; CDR3 DNA: TGTGCCAGTAGTCCGGGGACTAGCGTTGGCGAGCAGTACTTC; CDR3 protein: CASSPGTSVGEQYF
D gene: -; V gene: TRBV14; J gene: TRBJ2-7; clone size: many; CDR3 DNA: TGTGCCAGCAGCCAAGTTGGGGGTTCCAACGAGCAGTACTTC; CDR3 protein: CASSQVGGSNEQYF
D gene: -; V gene: TRBV30; J gene: TRBJ1-5; clone size: -; CDR3 DNA: TGTGCCCGGAGTGTAAACTCACAGCCCCAGCATTTT; CDR3 protein: CARSVNSQPQHF
D gene: TRBD2; V gene: TRBV12-3/TRBV12-4; J gene: TRBJ2-7; clone size: -; CDR3 DNA: TGTGCCAGCACCCAATCTGGGGGGGGGGAGCAGTACTTC; CDR3 protein: CASTQSGGGEQYF
D gene: -; V gene: TRBV30; J gene: TRBJ1-5; clone size: -; CDR3 DNA: TGTGCCTGGAGTGTGCGAACATCACGAAATCAGCCCCAGCATTTT; CDR3 protein: CAWSVRTSRNQPQHF
D gene: -; V gene: TRBV25-1; J gene: TRBJ1-2; clone size: -; CDR3 DNA: TGTGCCAGCAGCATGACAGGTTTTAACTATGGCTACACCTTC; CDR3 protein: CASSMTGFNYGYTF
D gene: -; V gene: TRBV14; J gene: TRBJ2-7; clone size: few; CDR3 DNA: TGTGCCAGCAGCCAAGCCAAAGCGGGCCACTCCTACGAGCAGTACTTC; CDR3 protein: CASSQAKAGHSYEQYF
D gene: -; V gene: TRBV6-6; J gene: TRBJ2-5; clone size: many; CDR3 DNA: TGTGCCAGCAGGGACGGGACGACGCAAGAGACCCAGTACTTC; CDR3 protein: CASRDGTTQETQYF
D gene: TRBD1; V gene: TRBV6-5; J gene: TRBJ2-7; clone size: -; CDR3 DNA: TGTGCCAGCAGTGACAGGGGGCCCACCCCCTACGAGCAGTACTTC; CDR3 protein: CASSDRGPTPYEQYF
D gene: -; V gene: TRBV4-1; J gene: TRBJ1-5; clone size: many; CDR3 DNA: TGCGCCAGCAGCCAAGAAGGTGAGGTACGGCCCCAGCATTTT; CDR3 protein: CASSQEGEVRPQHF
D gene: -; V gene: TRBV10-3; J gene: TRBJ2-5; clone size: many; CDR3 DNA: TGTGCCATCAGTGATCAGGGAACCGGAGAGACCCAGTACTTC; CDR3 protein: CAISDQGTGETQYF
D gene: -; V gene: TRBV7-9; J gene: TRBJ2-5; clone size: many; CDR3 DNA: TGTGCCAGCAGCCACCCCGGGACACCTTTCCAAGAGACCCAGTACTTC; CDR3 protein: CASSHPGTPFQETQYF
D gene: -; V gene: TRBV19; J gene: TRBJ2-7; clone size: few; CDR3 DNA: TGTGCCAGTAGTATAGCCCTAGGAATCGACTCCTACGAGCAGTACTTC; CDR3 protein: CASSIALGIDSYEQYF
D gene: -; V gene: TRBV6-5; J gene: TRBJ1-1; clone size: many; CDR3 DNA: TGTGCCAGCAGTTACCGTCGGGGTGTGAACACTGAAGCTTTCTTT; CDR3 protein: CASSYRRGVNTEAFF
D gene: TRBD1; V gene: TRBV7-6; J gene: TRBJ1-2; clone size: -; CDR3 DNA: TGTGCCAGCAGCTCCGGACAGGGGACCTACTATGGCTACACCTTC; CDR3 protein: CASSSGQGTYYGYTF
D gene: TRBD1; V gene: TRBV7-8; J gene: TRBJ2-7; clone size: -; CDR3 DNA: TGTGCCAGCAGCGACGACGGGGCAGGGGGCCTGCCCGACTACGAGCAGTACTTC; CDR3 protein: CASSDDGAGGLPDYEQYF
D gene: -; V gene: TRBV9; J gene: TRBJ2-5; clone size: many; CDR3 DNA: TGTGCCAGCAGCGTAGGTGTCTTGGACACCCAAGAGACCCAGTACTTC; CDR3 protein: CASSVGVLDTQETQYF
D gene: -; V gene: TRBV9; J gene: TRBJ2-7; clone size: -; CDR3 DNA: TGTGCCAGCAGTCTAGATCAGGGGAATCCCTACGAGCAGTACTTC; CDR3 protein: CASSLDQGNPYEQYF
D gene: -; V gene: TRBV29-1; J gene: TRBJ1-3; clone size: many; CDR3 DNA: TGCAGCGCCGGCGGTTTCTCTGGAAACACCATATATTTT; CDR3 protein: CSAGGFSGNTIYF
D gene: -; V gene: TRBV11-1; J gene: TRBJ2-1; clone size: -; CDR3 DNA: TGTGCCAGCAGTCCAGACCCCTACAATGAGCAGTTCTTC; CDR3 protein: CASSPDPYNEQFF
D gene: -; V gene: TRBV11-2; J gene: TRBJ1-2; clone size: few; CDR3 DNA: TGTATCACTAGGGGACAACTTGGCTACACCTTC; CDR3 protein: CITRGQLGYTF
D gene: -; V gene: TRBV4-3; J gene: TRBJ2-7; clone size: -; CDR3 DNA: TGCGCCAGCTCGGAGGGGGTAGCCTACGAGCAGTACTTC; CDR3 protein: CASSEGVAYEQYF
D gene: -; V gene: TRBV7-2; J gene: TRBJ2-3; clone size: -; CDR3 DNA: TGTGCCAGCAGACTCACAGGGTCAGATACGCAGTATTTT; CDR3 protein: CASRLTGSDTQYF
D gene: -; V gene: TRBV14; J gene: TRBJ1-4; clone size: many; CDR3 DNA: TGTGCCAGCAGCCAAATTGTGCGCGAAAAACTGTTTTTT; CDR3 protein: CASSQIVREKLFF